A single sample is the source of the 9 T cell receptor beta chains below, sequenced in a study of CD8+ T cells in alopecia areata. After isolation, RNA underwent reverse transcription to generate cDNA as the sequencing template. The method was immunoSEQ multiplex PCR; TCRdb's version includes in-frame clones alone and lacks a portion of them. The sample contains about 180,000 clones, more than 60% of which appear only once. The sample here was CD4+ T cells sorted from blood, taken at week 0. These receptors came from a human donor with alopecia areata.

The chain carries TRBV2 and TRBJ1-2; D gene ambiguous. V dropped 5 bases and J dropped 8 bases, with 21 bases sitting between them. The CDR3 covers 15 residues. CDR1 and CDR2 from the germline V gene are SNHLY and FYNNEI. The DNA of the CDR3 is TGTGCCAGCAGTCTTAGGCGGGGTGATGGAAAAGGCTACACCTTC. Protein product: CASSLRRGDGKGYTF.

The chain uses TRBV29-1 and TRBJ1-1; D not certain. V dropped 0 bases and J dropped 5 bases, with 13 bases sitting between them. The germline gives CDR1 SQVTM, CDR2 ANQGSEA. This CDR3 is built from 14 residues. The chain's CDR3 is CSVEDPRVGTEAFF. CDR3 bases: TGCAGCGTTGAAGATCCGAGGGTTGGGACTGAAGCTTTCTTT.

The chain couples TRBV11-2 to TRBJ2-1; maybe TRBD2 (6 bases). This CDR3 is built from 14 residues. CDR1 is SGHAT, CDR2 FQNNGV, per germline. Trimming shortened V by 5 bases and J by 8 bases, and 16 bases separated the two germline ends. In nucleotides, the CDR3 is TGTGCCAGCAGCCCAGGAGACCAGCGGGATGAGCAGTTCTTC. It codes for CASSPGDQRDEQFF.

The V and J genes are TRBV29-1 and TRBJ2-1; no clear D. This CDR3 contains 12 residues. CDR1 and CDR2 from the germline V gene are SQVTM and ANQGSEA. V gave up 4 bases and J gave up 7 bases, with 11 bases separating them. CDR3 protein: CSVVPDVNEQFF. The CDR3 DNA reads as TGCAGCGTTGTCCCGGATGTGAATGAGCAGTTCTTC.

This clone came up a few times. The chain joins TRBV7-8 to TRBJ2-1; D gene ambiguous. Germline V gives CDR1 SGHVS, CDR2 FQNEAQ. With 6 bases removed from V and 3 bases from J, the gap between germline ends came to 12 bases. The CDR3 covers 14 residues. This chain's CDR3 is CASSRTLNYNEQFF. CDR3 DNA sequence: TGTGCCAGCAGTCGGACCCTAAACTACAATGAGCAGTTCTTC. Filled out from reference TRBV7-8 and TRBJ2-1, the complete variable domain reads GAGVSQSPRYKVAKRGQDVALRCDPISGHVSLFWYQQALGQGPEFLTYFQNEAQLDKSGLPSDRFFAERPEGSVSTLKIQRTQQEDSAVYLCASSRTLNYNEQFFGPGTRLTVL.

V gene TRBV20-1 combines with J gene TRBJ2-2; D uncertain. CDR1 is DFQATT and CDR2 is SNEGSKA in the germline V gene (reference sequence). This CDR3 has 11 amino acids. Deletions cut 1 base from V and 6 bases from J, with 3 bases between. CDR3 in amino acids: CSARGAGELFF. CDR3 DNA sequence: TGCAGTGCTAGAGGGGCCGGGGAGCTGTTTTTT.

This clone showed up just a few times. CDR3 sequence: CASSLVSVRSSLETQYF. CDR3 in DNA: TGTGCCAGCAGCTTAGTTTCTGTTCGGTCAAGCTTAGAGACCCAGTACTTC. The genes are TRBV11-2 and TRBJ2-5; no reliable D call. The germline V and J ends were trimmed by 1 base and 4 bases, with 19 bases remaining between them. CDR1 SGHAT and CDR2 FQNNGV come from the germline V gene. The CDR3 runs to 17 residues.

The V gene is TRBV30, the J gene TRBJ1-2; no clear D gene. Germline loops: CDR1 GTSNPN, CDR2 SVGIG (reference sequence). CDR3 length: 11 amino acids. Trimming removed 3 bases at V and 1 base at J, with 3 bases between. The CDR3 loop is CAWRVNYGYTF. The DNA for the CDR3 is TGTGCCTGGAGAGTTAACTATGGCTACACCTTC.

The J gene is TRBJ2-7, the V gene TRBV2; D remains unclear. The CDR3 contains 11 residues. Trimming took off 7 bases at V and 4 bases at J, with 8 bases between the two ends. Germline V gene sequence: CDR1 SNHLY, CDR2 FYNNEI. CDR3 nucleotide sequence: TGTGCCAGCACCGAGATGTACGAGCAGTACTTC. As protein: CASTEMYEQYF.